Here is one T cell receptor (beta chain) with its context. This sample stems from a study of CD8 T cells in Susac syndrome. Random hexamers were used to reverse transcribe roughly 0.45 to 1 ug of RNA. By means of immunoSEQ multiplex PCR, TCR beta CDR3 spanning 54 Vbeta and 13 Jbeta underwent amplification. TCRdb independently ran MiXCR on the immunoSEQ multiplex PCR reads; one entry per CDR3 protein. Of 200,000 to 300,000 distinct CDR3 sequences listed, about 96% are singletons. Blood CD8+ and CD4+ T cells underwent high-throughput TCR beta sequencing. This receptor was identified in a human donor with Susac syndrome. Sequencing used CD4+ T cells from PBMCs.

DNA for the CDR3: TGTGCCTGGATCGAAGACGGTGGGTACGAGCAGTACTTC. Its protein product is CAWIEDGGYEQYF. V and J are TRBV30 and TRBJ2-7; no clear D. Trimming took off 4 bases at V and 4 bases at J, with 14 bases between the two ends. This CDR3 is 13 amino acids long. Germline V gene lookup returns CDR1 GTSNPN and CDR2 SVGIG (reference sequence).